A selection of T cell receptor beta chains follows, all from one sample in a study of long-term antiretroviral therapy in people with HIV. Profiling relied on immunoSEQ multiplex PCR, and the TCRdb table lists in-frame clones only, not all of them. The sample carries 40,000 to 45,000 clones, more than 90% recorded once. This material consisted of unsorted PBMCs, taken 3.7 years after starting antiretroviral therapy. The receptors come from a woman aged 50 to 65 with HIV. The CDR3 runs from the conserved cysteine through the conserved F or W. D genes are given only for firm matches. Some rows mark clone size as missing; the rest say once, few, many or name a class of expanded clone.

CDR3 length: 15; D gene: NA; clone size: NA; V gene: TRBV19; J gene: TRBJ1-4; CDR3 DNA: TGTGCCAGTTCAAAACTCGGGACGGCTTCTGAAAAACTGTTTTTT; CDR3 protein: CASSKLGTASEKLFF
CDR3 length: 16; D gene: NA; clone size: NA; V gene: TRBV27; J gene: TRBJ2-3; CDR3 DNA: TGTGCCAGCAGTTTAAGACCCCGGACCAGCACTCATACGCAGTATTTT; CDR3 protein: CASSLRPRTSTHTQYF
CDR3 length: 13; D gene: NA; clone size: NA; V gene: TRBV30; J gene: TRBJ1-2; CDR3 DNA: TGTGCCTGGACGGATCGGACTAACTATGGCTACACCTTC; CDR3 protein: CAWTDRTNYGYTF
CDR3 length: 17; D gene: NA; clone size: NA; V gene: TRBV25-1; J gene: TRBJ1-2; CDR3 DNA: TGTGCCAGCAGTGAATCCAAGTCAGGGAGCCCCACCTATGGCTACACCTTC; CDR3 protein: CASSESKSGSPTYGYTF
CDR3 length: 14; D gene: NA; clone size: NA; V gene: TRBV2; J gene: TRBJ1-4; CDR3 DNA: TGTGCCAGCAGTGGGAACAGCGTTAATGAAAAACTGTTTTTT; CDR3 protein: CASSGNSVNEKLFF
CDR3 length: 15; D gene: NA; clone size: NA; V gene: TRBV7-9; J gene: TRBJ2-7; CDR3 DNA: TGTGCCAGCAGCCCAACCCGCTATAGCTCCTACGAGCAGTACTTC; CDR3 protein: CASSPTRYSSYEQYF
CDR3 length: 15; D gene: NA; clone size: NA; V gene: TRBV18; J gene: TRBJ2-7; CDR3 DNA: TGTGCCAGCTCACCATTGACAGGGTGGGGGGACGAGCAGTACTTC; CDR3 protein: CASSPLTGWGDEQYF
CDR3 length: 16; D gene: NA; clone size: NA; V gene: TRBV11-1; J gene: TRBJ1-6; CDR3 DNA: TGTGCCAGCAGCCACCCTGAGGGGGTAGGGAATTCACCCCTCCACTTT; CDR3 protein: CASSHPEGVGNSPLHF
CDR3 length: 13; D gene: TRBD2; clone size: NA; V gene: TRBV7-8; J gene: TRBJ2-5; CDR3 DNA: TGTGCCAGCAGCTTAGGGGGGGACCTAGCGGGGGACTTC; CDR3 protein: CASSLGGDLAGDF
CDR3 length: 12; D gene: TRBD1; clone size: NA; V gene: TRBV7-9; J gene: TRBJ1-1; CDR3 DNA: TGTGCCAGCAGCTTCGGACAGGGTGAAGCTTTCTTT; CDR3 protein: CASSFGQGEAFF
CDR3 length: 14; D gene: NA; clone size: NA; V gene: TRBV5-4; J gene: TRBJ2-5; CDR3 DNA: TGTGCCAGCAGCACCGGGCGAGGGAAAGAGACCCAGTACTTC; CDR3 protein: CASSTGRGKETQYF
CDR3 length: 13; D gene: NA; clone size: NA; V gene: TRBV10-3; J gene: TRBJ1-4; CDR3 DNA: TGTGCCATCAGGGAGGGTAGGGGCGAAAAACTGTTTTTT; CDR3 protein: CAIREGRGEKLFF
CDR3 length: 13; D gene: NA; clone size: once; V gene: TRBV5-1; J gene: TRBJ2-7; CDR3 DNA: TGCGCCAGCAGCTTGGACGTCCGCTACGAGCAGTACTTC; CDR3 protein: CASSLDVRYEQYF
CDR3 length: 14; D gene: TRBD2; clone size: NA; V gene: TRBV4-1; J gene: TRBJ2-5; CDR3 DNA: TGCGCCAGCAGCCCCGGGACTAGGCAAGAGACCCAGTACTTC; CDR3 protein: CASSPGTRQETQYF
CDR3 length: 15; D gene: NA; clone size: NA; V gene: TRBV5-6; J gene: TRBJ1-6; CDR3 DNA: TGTGCCAGCAGCCTCGGACGTGGTCATAATTCACCCCTCCACTTT; CDR3 protein: CASSLGRGHNSPLHF
CDR3 length: 14; D gene: NA; clone size: NA; V gene: TRBV30; J gene: TRBJ2-5; CDR3 DNA: TGTGCCTGGAGTGCCGTCACGTACCAAGAGACCCAGTACTTC; CDR3 protein: CAWSAVTYQETQYF
CDR3 length: 16; D gene: NA; clone size: NA; V gene: TRBV6-6; J gene: TRBJ1-6; CDR3 DNA: TGTGCCAGCAGTTACTCCCAGGCGCCTCATAATTCACCCCTCCACTTT; CDR3 protein: CASSYSQAPHNSPLHF
CDR3 length: 15; D gene: NA; clone size: NA; V gene: TRBV6-6; J gene: TRBJ2-2; CDR3 DNA: TGTGCCAGCAGCCGACTCGGGGGTGACACCGGGGAGCTGTTTTTT; CDR3 protein: CASSRLGGDTGELFF
CDR3 length: 13; D gene: NA; clone size: NA; V gene: TRBV6-6; J gene: TRBJ1-6; CDR3 DNA: TGTGCCAGCAGTTACTCGGAAAATTCACCCCTCCACTTT; CDR3 protein: CASSYSENSPLHF
CDR3 length: 14; D gene: NA; clone size: NA; V gene: TRBV6-1; J gene: TRBJ2-3; CDR3 DNA: TGTGCCAGCAGTGGGGTTGGGGGAACAGATACGCAGTATTTT; CDR3 protein: CASSGVGGTDTQYF
CDR3 length: 15; D gene: NA; clone size: NA; V gene: TRBV6-6; J gene: TRBJ1-3; CDR3 DNA: TGTGCCAGCAATAAGCGGGGGGCAGAGGGAAACACCATATATTTT; CDR3 protein: CASNKRGAEGNTIYF
CDR3 length: 16; D gene: NA; clone size: once; V gene: TRBV6-1; J gene: TRBJ1-4; CDR3 DNA: TGTGCCAGCAGTGGGGGGACCTCGAGGAGGAATGAAAAACTGTTTTTT; CDR3 protein: CASSGGTSRRNEKLFF
CDR3 length: 15; D gene: TRBD1; clone size: NA; V gene: TRBV4-2; J gene: TRBJ2-7; CDR3 DNA: TGTGCCAGCAGCCAAGCAGACGGGACAGGCTACGAGCAGTACTTC; CDR3 protein: CASSQADGTGYEQYF
CDR3 length: 10; D gene: NA; clone size: NA; V gene: TRBV5-8; J gene: TRBJ2-5; CDR3 DNA: TGTGCCAGCAGCTTGACGGCTCAGTACTTC; CDR3 protein: CASSLTAQYF
CDR3 length: 17; D gene: TRBD2; clone size: NA; V gene: TRBV29-1; J gene: TRBJ2-1; CDR3 DNA: TGCAGCGTTGACCCGGGACTAGCGGGGGGGGTATACAATGAGCAGTTCTTC; CDR3 protein: CSVDPGLAGGVYNEQFF
CDR3 length: 15; D gene: NA; clone size: NA; V gene: TRBV5-1; J gene: TRBJ1-3; CDR3 DNA: TGCGCCAGCAGCTTGGACAGGGCTTCGGGAAACACCATATATTTT; CDR3 protein: CASSLDRASGNTIYF
CDR3 length: 15; D gene: TRBD2; clone size: NA; V gene: TRBV11-2; J gene: TRBJ2-2; CDR3 DNA: TGTGCCAGCAGCTCCCTCGGGGGGAGTGGCGGGGAGCTGTTTTTT; CDR3 protein: CASSSLGGSGGELFF
CDR3 length: 16; D gene: NA; clone size: once; V gene: TRBV4-1; J gene: TRBJ1-2; CDR3 DNA: TGCGCCAGCAGCCAAGAAGGAATACAGGCTGACTATGGCTACACCTTC; CDR3 protein: CASSQEGIQADYGYTF
CDR3 length: 15; D gene: NA; clone size: NA; V gene: TRBV19; J gene: TRBJ1-2; CDR3 DNA: TGTGCCAGTAGTCCCCCGCTCGCCGTAAACTATGGCTACACCTTC; CDR3 protein: CASSPPLAVNYGYTF
CDR3 length: 13; D gene: NA; clone size: NA; V gene: TRBV29-1; J gene: TRBJ2-5; CDR3 DNA: TGCAGCGTTCCCCGGGCTCAGCAAGAGACCCAGTACTTC; CDR3 protein: CSVPRAQQETQYF
CDR3 length: 15; D gene: NA; clone size: NA; V gene: TRBV5-4; J gene: TRBJ2-7; CDR3 DNA: TGTGCCAGCAGCTTGGACTGGAACCCTAATTACGAGCAGTACTTC; CDR3 protein: CASSLDWNPNYEQYF
CDR3 length: 14; D gene: TRBD1; clone size: once; V gene: TRBV6-5; J gene: TRBJ1-2; CDR3 DNA: TGTGCCAGCAGTTACAGACAGGGTGATGGTGGCTACACCTTC; CDR3 protein: CASSYRQGDGGYTF
CDR3 length: 13; D gene: NA; clone size: NA; V gene: TRBV30; J gene: TRBJ1-3; CDR3 DNA: TGTGCCTGGAGTCTGTACGCTGGAAACACCATATATTTT; CDR3 protein: CAWSLYAGNTIYF
CDR3 length: 13; D gene: NA; clone size: NA; V gene: TRBV29-1; J gene: TRBJ1-1; CDR3 DNA: TGCAGCGTTGCGAGGGGGGGGAACACTGAAGCTTTCTTT; CDR3 protein: CSVARGGNTEAFF
CDR3 length: 12; D gene: NA; clone size: once; V gene: TRBV5-8; J gene: TRBJ1-1; CDR3 DNA: TGTGCCAGCAGCCACTTAGAGGCTGAAGCTTTCTTT; CDR3 protein: CASSHLEAEAFF
CDR3 length: 19; D gene: TRBD2; clone size: NA; V gene: TRBV18; J gene: TRBJ2-2; CDR3 DNA: TGTGCCAGCTCACCTCTACTGTGGACTAGCGGTTTGGGCACCGGGGAGCTGTTTTTT; CDR3 protein: CASSPLLWTSGLGTGELFF
CDR3 length: 14; D gene: TRBD1; clone size: NA; V gene: TRBV5-5; J gene: TRBJ2-5; CDR3 DNA: TGTGCCAGCAGCCCCAAGGACAGGGGGGAGACCCAGTACTTC; CDR3 protein: CASSPKDRGETQYF